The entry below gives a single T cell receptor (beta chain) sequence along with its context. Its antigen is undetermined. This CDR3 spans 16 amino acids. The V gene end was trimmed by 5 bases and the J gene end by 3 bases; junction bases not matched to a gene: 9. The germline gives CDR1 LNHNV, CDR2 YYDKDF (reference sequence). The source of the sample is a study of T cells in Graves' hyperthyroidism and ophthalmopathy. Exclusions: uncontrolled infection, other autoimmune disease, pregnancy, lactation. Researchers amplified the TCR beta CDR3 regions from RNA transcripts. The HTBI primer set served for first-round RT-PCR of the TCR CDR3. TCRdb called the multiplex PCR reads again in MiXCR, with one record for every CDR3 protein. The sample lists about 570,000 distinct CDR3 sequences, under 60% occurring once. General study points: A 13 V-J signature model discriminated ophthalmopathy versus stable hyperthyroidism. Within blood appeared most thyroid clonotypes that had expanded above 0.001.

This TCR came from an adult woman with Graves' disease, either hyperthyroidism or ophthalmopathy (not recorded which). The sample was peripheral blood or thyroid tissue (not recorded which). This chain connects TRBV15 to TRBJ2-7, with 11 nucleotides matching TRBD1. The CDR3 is CATSHPRDRGSYEQYF. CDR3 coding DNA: TGTGCCACCAGCCATCCCCGGGACAGGGGGAGCTACGAGCAGTACTTC.